This record looks at one T cell receptor beta chain sequence and its context. The data originate from a study of blood T cell repertoires in COVID-19. In the source study's methods: Cell counts per sample came from amplifying reference gene primers. Here immunoSEQ multiplex PCR was the method, and the copy in TCRdb shows in-frame clones only, minus some. The DNA was the basis for D and trimming; V, J and clone size are from that table. Among about 310,000 clones, nearly 90% were seen once, and the ten largest hold more than 0.85%. Germline CDR1 and CDR2: MDHEN and SYDVKM. This CDR3 contains 15 residues. V was shortened by 3 bases and J by 8 bases, with 19 bases between the two germline ends.

The sequence derives from a woman aged 40 to 50 with COVID-19, enrolled during active disease. V gene TRBV28 combines with J gene TRBJ1-2; D is perhaps TRBD1 (5 bases). The sequencing input was peripheral blood. Here the CDR3 DNA reads TGTGCCAGCAGTTTGGGACTTAGGGCAGGGAGGGGCTACACCTTC. It encodes CASSLGLRAGRGYTF.